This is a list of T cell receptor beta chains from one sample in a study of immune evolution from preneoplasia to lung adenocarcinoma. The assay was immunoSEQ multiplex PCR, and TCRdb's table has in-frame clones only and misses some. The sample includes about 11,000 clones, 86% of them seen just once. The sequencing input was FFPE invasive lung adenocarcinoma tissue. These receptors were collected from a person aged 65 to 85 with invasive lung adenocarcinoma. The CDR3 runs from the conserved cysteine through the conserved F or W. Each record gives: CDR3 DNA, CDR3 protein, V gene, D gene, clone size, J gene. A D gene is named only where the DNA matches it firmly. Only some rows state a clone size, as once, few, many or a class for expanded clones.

CDR3 DNA: TGCGCCAGCAGTGAAGGGTTCAGGAGCGGGAGTTCGTCCTACAATGAGCAGTTCTTC
CDR3 protein: CASSEGFRSGSSSYNEQFF
V gene: TRBV10-2
D gene: TRBD2
clone size: once
J gene: TRBJ2-1

CDR3 DNA: TGTGCCAGCAGTTTACAAGGGCAGCCCCAGCATTTT
CDR3 protein: CASSLQGQPQHF
V gene: TRBV27
D gene: -
clone size: -
J gene: TRBJ1-5

CDR3 DNA: TGTGCCAGCAGTGACCCGGGGCAGGGTTTCTATGGTTACACCTTC
CDR3 protein: CASSDPGQGFYGYTF
V gene: TRBV6-4
D gene: -
clone size: -
J gene: TRBJ1-2

CDR3 DNA: TGTGCCAGCAGTTCGACAGGGACCTACGAGCAGTACTTC
CDR3 protein: CASSSTGTYEQYF
V gene: TRBV6-5
D gene: TRBD1
clone size: -
J gene: TRBJ2-7

CDR3 DNA: TGTGCCAGCAGGACAGGGGGGAACAGTGAAGCTTTCTTT
CDR3 protein: CASRTGGNSEAFF
V gene: TRBV6-5
D gene: TRBD1
clone size: -
J gene: TRBJ1-1

CDR3 DNA: TGTGCCAGCAGTTTAGGGGGGTTGACGAATCAGCCCCAGCATTTT
CDR3 protein: CASSLGGLTNQPQHF
V gene: TRBV28
D gene: -
clone size: -
J gene: TRBJ1-5

CDR3 DNA: TGTGCCAGCAGCTTAGACACAGGGGCAGATACGCAGTATTTT
CDR3 protein: CASSLDTGADTQYF
V gene: TRBV7-9
D gene: TRBD1
clone size: -
J gene: TRBJ2-3

CDR3 DNA: TGCGCCAGCAGAATAGGGACAGGGAGTAGAGATACGCAGTATTTT
CDR3 protein: CASRIGTGSRDTQYF
V gene: TRBV5-1
D gene: TRBD1
clone size: -
J gene: TRBJ2-3

CDR3 DNA: TGTGCCAGCTCACCAATCCCGAGTGGCGAGCAGTACTTC
CDR3 protein: CASSPIPSGEQYF
V gene: TRBV18
D gene: -
clone size: once
J gene: TRBJ2-7

CDR3 DNA: TGTGCCAGCAGCCTACAGACGACTAGCGGGGGTGGGGAGACCCAGTACTTC
CDR3 protein: CASSLQTTSGGGETQYF
V gene: TRBV5-6
D gene: TRBD2
clone size: -
J gene: TRBJ2-5

CDR3 DNA: TGTGCCAGCAGTGAAGCGCATAGCAGGGCGGGTGGCTACACCTTC
CDR3 protein: CASSEAHSRAGGYTF
V gene: TRBV2
D gene: -
clone size: -
J gene: TRBJ1-2

CDR3 DNA: TGTGCCAGCAGTGGGACAGTGAACACTGAAGCTTTCTTT
CDR3 protein: CASSGTVNTEAFF
V gene: TRBV27
D gene: TRBD1
clone size: -
J gene: TRBJ1-1

CDR3 DNA: TGTGCCAGCAGCCCAGTGGGGGCGCGGGGCGAAAAACTGTTTTTT
CDR3 protein: CASSPVGARGEKLFF
V gene: TRBV9
D gene: -
clone size: -
J gene: TRBJ1-4

CDR3 DNA: TGTGCCAGCAGCTTAGACGGGAGGGCCGGAAATGAGCAGTTCTTC
CDR3 protein: CASSLDGRAGNEQFF
V gene: TRBV7-2
D gene: TRBD2
clone size: -
J gene: TRBJ2-1

CDR3 DNA: TGCGCCAGCAGTGAGGCCACTACGCGGCTAGCGGGGCGCACAGATACGCAGTATTTT
CDR3 protein: CASSEATTRLAGRTDTQYF
V gene: TRBV10-2
D gene: TRBD2
clone size: -
J gene: TRBJ2-3

CDR3 DNA: TGTGCCAGCAGCTCCAGGCTAGCGGTCATACGGGGGCAGTACTTC
CDR3 protein: CASSSRLAVIRGQYF
V gene: TRBV7-4
D gene: TRBD2
clone size: once
J gene: TRBJ2-7

CDR3 DNA: TGTGCCAGCAGCCCGCGGGACAGGGGTTCCTACGAGCAGTACTTC
CDR3 protein: CASSPRDRGSYEQYF
V gene: TRBV9
D gene: TRBD1
clone size: -
J gene: TRBJ2-7

CDR3 DNA: TGTGCCAGCTCACCACGGGGCAGTGCGGACACTGAAGCTTTCTTT
CDR3 protein: CASSPRGSADTEAFF
V gene: TRBV18
D gene: -
clone size: -
J gene: TRBJ1-1

CDR3 DNA: TGTGCCAGCAGTTCGTTCAATCAGCCCCAGCATTTT
CDR3 protein: CASSSFNQPQHF
V gene: TRBV6-6
D gene: -
clone size: -
J gene: TRBJ1-5

CDR3 DNA: TGCAGCGTCGCGCCTCAGGGGGCGGGGGGGCGAGAGACCCAGTACTTC
CDR3 protein: CSVAPQGAGGRETQYF
V gene: TRBV29-1
D gene: -
clone size: -
J gene: TRBJ2-5

CDR3 DNA: TGTGCCAGCAGTGAAGCGGGGACAGGGAACATTCAGTACTTC
CDR3 protein: CASSEAGTGNIQYF
V gene: TRBV2
D gene: TRBD1
clone size: -
J gene: TRBJ2-4

CDR3 DNA: TGTGCCAGCAGTAATACAAGGGGCGCAAAATATGGCTACACCTTC
CDR3 protein: CASSNTRGAKYGYTF
V gene: TRBV6-6
D gene: -
clone size: -
J gene: TRBJ1-2

CDR3 DNA: TGTGCCTGGAGTGTAGTCGGGACAGGGGTAAGGAATCAGCCCCAGCATTTT
CDR3 protein: CAWSVVGTGVRNQPQHF
V gene: TRBV30
D gene: TRBD1
clone size: -
J gene: TRBJ1-5

CDR3 DNA: TGTGCCAGCCGCCAGGGGCCGGGTTATGGCTACACCTTT
CDR3 protein: CASRQGPGYGYTF
V gene: TRBV6-5
D gene: -
clone size: -
J gene: TRBJ1-2

CDR3 DNA: TGTGCCAGCAGTTATGGCGCAGGGGGCACTGAAGCTTTCTTT
CDR3 protein: CASSYGAGGTEAFF
V gene: TRBV6-5
D gene: TRBD1
clone size: -
J gene: TRBJ1-1

CDR3 DNA: TGTGCCAGCAGCTTGTGGGAGAGCAATCAGCCCCAGCATTTT
CDR3 protein: CASSLWESNQPQHF
V gene: TRBV5-6
D gene: -
clone size: few
J gene: TRBJ1-5

CDR3 DNA: TGTGCCAGCAGTCCAGGGTACAAGAACACTGAAGCTTTCTTT
CDR3 protein: CASSPGYKNTEAFF
V gene: TRBV6-6
D gene: -
clone size: -
J gene: TRBJ1-1

CDR3 DNA: TGTGCCAGCAGCGTTGGCCTCAGGGTCGGGGGCACTGAAGCTTTCTTT
CDR3 protein: CASSVGLRVGGTEAFF
V gene: TRBV9
D gene: -
clone size: once
J gene: TRBJ1-1

CDR3 DNA: TGTGCCAGCAGTTCTTTCGGGACAGGGGGCCAAGGAGCCGGGGAGCTGTTTTTT
CDR3 protein: CASSSFGTGGQGAGELFF
V gene: TRBV28
D gene: TRBD1
clone size: -
J gene: TRBJ2-2